Below are 31 T cell receptor beta chains sequenced from a single sample in a study of shared clonotypes between healthy human individuals. Here immunoSEQ multiplex PCR was the method, and the copy in TCRdb shows in-frame clones only, minus some. The top ten hold about 0.06% of the sample, which has about 600,000 clones, about 96% seen once. Sequenced material: naive CD4+ T cells sorted from blood. Subset reported: CD45RA+ positively selected. These receptors all come from a woman aged 25 to 39 in good health.

The V call is TRBV7-9, the J call TRBJ1-1; perhaps TRBD1 as D (6 bases). The V and J ends lost 5 bases and 6 bases respectively, with 16 bases between them. Germline V CDR1 and CDR2: SEHNR, FQNEAQ (reference sequence). The CDR3 sequence is 14 residues long. The DNA of the CDR3 is TGTGCCAGCAGCCACCAAACAGGGATAGCTGAAGCTTTCTTT. It encodes CASSHQTGIAEAFF. Full variable domain (rest looked up from reference TRBV7-9 and TRBJ1-1): DTGVSQNPRHKITKRGQNVTFRCDPISEHNRLYWYRQTLGQGPEFLTYFQNEAQLEKSRLLSDRFSAERPKGSFSTLEIQRTEQGDSAMYLCASSHQTGIAEAFFGQGTRLTVV.

The CDR3 coding sequence is TGTGCCAGCAGCGTAGTAAGCGGCCCCTACAATGAGCAGTTCTTC. Its protein is CASSVVSGPYNEQFF. The rearrangement uses TRBV9 and TRBJ2-1, with D possibly TRBD2 on 5 matching bases. This CDR3 region has 15 residues. Between the trimmed V and J ends, which lost 0 bases and 2 bases, there was a span of 9 bases. Per the germline V gene, CDR1 is SGDLS and CDR2 is YYNGEE. The full variable domain, in which reference TRBV9 and TRBJ2-1 provide the parts outside the CDR3, is DSGVTQTPKHLITATGQRVTLRCSPRSGDLSVYWYQQSLDQGLQFLIQYYNGEERAKGNILERFSAQQFPDLHSELNLSSLELGDSALYFCASSVVSGPYNEQFFGPGTRLTVL.

V is TRBV5-4 and J is TRBJ2-5; tentatively, D is TRBD1 (6 bases). Germline-derived CDR1 and CDR2 are SGHNT and YYREEE (reference sequence). V lost 3 bases, J lost 5 bases, and 11 bases lay in between. This CDR3 is built from 13 residues. DNA of the CDR3: TGTGCCAGCAGCTCAGGGGAACAGGAGACCCAGTACTTC. The encoded protein is CASSSGEQETQYF.

The DNA for the CDR3 is TGTGCCAGCAGACGCCGGACAGGAGAGTACAATGAGCAGTTCTTC. It codes for CASRRRTGEYNEQFF. The rearrangement joins TRBV27 to TRBJ2-1; 7 nucleotides line up with TRBD1. V lost 6 bases, J lost 4 bases, and 9 bases stayed unmatched. In germline, CDR1 is MNHEY, CDR2 SMNVEV (reference sequence). The CDR3 has 15 amino acids.

The chain has TRBV7-6 and TRBJ2-2, with 10 bases that match TRBD2. The CDR3 is 16 residues long. The trim removed 5 bases at V and 1 base at J, leaving 4 bases unmatched. Germline V CDR1 and CDR2: SGHVS, FNYEAQ. The CDR3 DNA sequence: TGTGCCAGCAGCCTAGGACTAGCGGTGAACACCGGGGAGCTGTTTTTT. Translation: CASSLGLAVNTGELFF.

The CDR3 sequence: CASSLSRDYGYTF. The CDR3 bases are TGTGCCAGCAGTTTATCGCGCGACTATGGCTACACCTTC. The chain couples TRBV28 to TRBJ1-2, with D hard to call. CDR3 length equals 13 residues. Trimming left V 1 base short and J 3 bases short, with 6 bases between. Germline CDR1 MDHEN, CDR2 SYDVKM.

This chain connects TRBV30 to TRBJ1-5, with a tentative D call TRBD1 (5 bases). Germline assignment: CDR1 GTSNPN and CDR2 SVGIG (reference sequence). Trimming shortened V by 0 bases and J by 5 bases, and 11 bases separated the two germline ends. This CDR3 is 14 amino acids long. CDR3 in DNA: TGTGCCTGGAGTGTCGTACAGGACTATCAGCCCCAGCATTTT. Amino acids: CAWSVVQDYQPQHF.

The V call is TRBV2, the J call TRBJ2-1; a possible D gene is TRBD2 (6 bases). With 4 bases removed from V and 1 base from J, the gap between germline ends came to 11 bases. CDR3 length: 15 residues. Germline lookup yields CDR1 SNHLY and CDR2 FYNNEI. CDR3 in DNA: TGTGCCAGCAGTGCCATAGCGGTGTCCTACAATGAGCAGTTCTTC. Translation gives CASSAIAVSYNEQFF. The full variable domain, rest sourced from reference TRBV2 and TRBJ2-1, is EPEVTQTPSHQVTQMGQEVILRCVPISNHLYFYWYRQILGQKVEFLVSFYNNEISEKSEIFDDQFSVERPDGSNFTLKIRSTKLEDSAMYFCASSAIAVSYNEQFFGPGTRLTVL.

This clone was detected only once. The CDR3, as DNA: TGTGCCAGCAGGGGGGCCTTGGGAGGCTACACCTTC. This encodes CASRGALGGYTF. The V and J genes are TRBV25-1 and TRBJ1-2; possible D gene TRBD1, 6 bases. The CDR3 spans 12 residues. Trimming stripped 6 bases from V and 8 bases from J, with 13 bases between. Germline V gene sequence: CDR1 MGHDK, CDR2 SYGVNS.

The chain employs TRBV6-4 and TRBJ1-1, with 12 positions matching TRBD1. Germline CDR1 and CDR2: MRHNA and SNTAGT. The CDR3 totals 15 residues. Losses at the gene ends were 2 bases for V and 4 bases for J; bases not matched to a gene: 2. The CDR3 reads CASSDTGQGATEAFF. CDR3 in DNA: TGTGCCAGCAGTGACACGGGACAGGGGGCCACTGAAGCTTTCTTT.

The chain employs TRBV6-5 and TRBJ2-2; weak D call: TRBD2 (7 bases). Germline CDR1 MNHEY, CDR2 SVGAGI. Trimming left V 2 bases short and J 6 bases short, with 10 bases between. The CDR3 is 14 amino acids. The CDR3 DNA follows: TGTGCCAGCAGTTACGAGGGGGGGGCCGGGGAGCTGTTTTTT. This codes for CASSYEGGAGELFF.

The table lists this clone with a count of one. The chain recombines TRBV5-4 with TRBJ2-3; D is unclear. The V gene lost 3 bases and the J gene lost 2 bases, with 1 base spanning the gap. CDR3 length equals 11 residues. Germline loops: CDR1 SGHNT, CDR2 YYREEE (reference sequence). CDR3 DNA: TGTGCCAGCAGCTACACAGATACGCAGTATTTT. Encoded protein: CASSYTDTQYF.

The chain has TRBV2 and TRBJ2-5; perhaps TRBD1 as D (5 bases). V lost 5 bases and J lost 1, with 8 bases in between. The germline V gene has CDR1 SNHLY and CDR2 FYNNEI. This CDR3 is built from 13 residues. The CDR3 bases are TGTGCCAGCAGTTCAGACAGCCAAGAGACCCAGTACTTC. It yields the protein CASSSDSQETQYF.

This chain links TRBV28 with TRBJ2-7; 8 nucleotides align to TRBD2. V lost 4 bases, J lost 5 bases, and 10 bases stayed unmatched. Germline loops: CDR1 MDHEN, CDR2 SYDVKM. The CDR3 extends over 15 amino acids. Here the CDR3 DNA reads TGTGCCAGCAGTTCCCCCGGAGCGGGAGAGGACGAGCAGTACTTC. It encodes CASSSPGAGEDEQYF.

V is TRBV5-6 and J is TRBJ1-4; D may be TRBD1 (5 bases). The CDR3 length is 15 residues. Trimming pared 3 bases from V and 0 bases from J, leaving 9 bases between. Per the germline V gene, CDR1 is SGHDT and CDR2 is YYEEEE. The CDR3 spells CASSSGGATNEKLFF. CDR3 bases: TGTGCCAGCAGCTCCGGGGGGGCAACTAATGAAAAACTGTTTTTT. The whole variable domain, filled in from reference TRBV5-6 and TRBJ1-4, reads DAGVTQSPTHLIKTRGQQVTLRCSPKSGHDTVSWYQQALGQGPQFIFQYYEEEERQRGNFPDRFSGHQFPNYSSELNVNALLLGDSALYLCASSSGGATNEKLFFGSGTQLSVL.

This clone was recorded once. The chain employs TRBV4-1 and TRBJ2-1, with 8 bases that match TRBD2. Trimming cost V 1 base and J 0 bases; bases outside gene matches: 5. This CDR3 is built from 17 residues. Per germline, CDR1 MGHRA and CDR2 YSYEKL. The CDR3 sequence: CASSQGLAGFSYNEQFF. The CDR3 coding sequence is TGCGCCAGCAGCCAAGGGCTAGCGGGTTTCTCCTACAATGAGCAGTTCTTC.

The genes are TRBV2 and TRBJ1-5; the D gene is possibly TRBD1 (6 bases). CDR3 length: 14 amino acids. Germline values: CDR1 SNHLY, CDR2 FYNNEI. V was trimmed by 6 bases and J by 0 bases, leaving 9 bases between them. CDR3 nucleotides: TGTGCCAGCAGAGGGACAAATAGCAATCAGCCCCAGCATTTT. Amino acids: CASRGTNSNQPQHF.

This rearrangement joins TRBV10-1 to TRBJ2-3; D is ambiguous. The CDR3 spans 14 residues. Germline assignment: CDR1 WNHNN and CDR2 SYGVQD (reference sequence). V lost 2 bases to trimming and J lost 3 bases, with 9 bases between them. CDR3 residues: CASSEAYRTDTQYF. CDR3 nucleotides: TGCGCCAGCAGTGAGGCCTACCGGACAGATACGCAGTATTTT.

The J gene is TRBJ2-5, the V gene TRBV14; the D gene is possibly TRBD1 (5 bases). CDR1 is SGHDN and CDR2 is FVKESK in the germline V gene. The CDR3 runs to 14 residues. V was clipped by 8 bases and J by 5 bases, with 18 bases between them. This CDR3 is CASYLRGAGETQYF. CDR3 sequence (DNA): TGTGCCAGCTACCTAAGGGGCGCCGGGGAGACCCAGTACTTC.

The rearrangement joins TRBV14 to TRBJ1-2; D remains unclear. The CDR3 is 13 residues long. Trimming pared 5 bases from V and 6 bases from J, leaving 13 bases between. CDR1 and CDR2 (germline): SGHDN, FVKESK. CDR3 in amino acids: CASSFSEQHGYTF. As DNA, the CDR3 is TGTGCCAGCAGCTTCTCAGAACAGCATGGCTACACCTTC. The whole variable domain, remainder taken from reference TRBV14 and TRBJ1-2, is EAGVTQFPSHSVIEKGQTVTLRCDPISGHDNLYWYRRVMGKEIKFLLHFVKESKQDESGMPNNRFLAERTGGTYSTLKVQPAELEDSGVYFCASSFSEQHGYTFGSGTRLTVV.

This sequence joins TRBV25-1 and TRBJ2-7, with 9 bases that match TRBD1. Germline values: CDR1 MGHDK, CDR2 SYGVNS. After removal of 7 bases from V and 3 bases from J, the junction contained 10 bases not matched to a gene. This CDR3 contains 15 residues. The CDR3 DNA is TGTGCCAGCACCGACGCGGGACAGGGATTCTACGAGCAGTACTTC. As protein: CASTDAGQGFYEQYF.

J is TRBJ1-4 and V is TRBV29-1; D might be TRBD1 (5 bases). The CDR3 is 13 amino acids. V lost 6 bases, J lost 0 bases, and 8 bases lay in between. Germline V gene lookup returns CDR1 SQVTM and CDR2 ANQGSEA. The CDR3 protein is CSVRQSTNEKLFF. CDR3 sequence (DNA): TGCAGCGTCCGACAGTCAACTAATGAAAAACTGTTTTTT.

This clone was recorded only once. The chain joins TRBV18 to TRBJ1-2; TRBD1 might be the D (5 bases). Trimming removed 4 bases from V and 12 bases from J, with 15 bases in between. The CDR3 has 12 amino acids. The germline V gene has CDR1 KGHSH and CDR2 LQKENI. The DNA of the CDR3 is TGTGCCAGCTCACGGGACGGGTCTGGTCACACCTTC. This encodes CASSRDGSGHTF.

The chain carries TRBV9 and TRBJ2-3; TRBD2 matches at 8 bases. Germline CDR1 is SGDLS and CDR2 is YYNGEE. This CDR3 comprises 15 residues. With V trimmed by 7 bases and J by 10 bases, 17 bases remained unmatched. This CDR3 reads CASFPGAGGGTAQYF. In DNA form, the CDR3 reads TGTGCCAGCTTCCCCGGTGCGGGAGGAGGTACTGCGCAGTATTTT.

The chain employs TRBV11-1 and TRBJ1-1, with 7 bases identical to TRBD1. Trimming at V came to 5 bases and at J to 1 base, leaving 7 bases not matched to a gene. Germline V gene data show CDR1 as SGHAT and CDR2 as FQDESV (reference sequence). The CDR3 has 15 residues. The DNA of the CDR3 is TGTGCCAGCAGCCGCCGACAGGGAAAGAACACTGAAGCTTTCTTT. Encoded protein: CASSRRQGKNTEAFF.

The rearrangement links TRBV11-2 to TRBJ2-1; 7 bases are shared with TRBD2. After removal of 6 bases from V and 10 bases from J, the junction contained 15 bases not matched to a gene. Germline assignment: CDR1 SGHAT and CDR2 FQNNGV. The CDR3 spans 15 residues. CDR3 nucleotide sequence: TGTGCCAGCAGTACTACGACGGGAGGTAGCGTCGAGCAGTTCTTC. Amino acid sequence: CASSTTTGGSVEQFF.

V is TRBV4-1 and J is TRBJ2-2, with a possible D match to TRBD2 (6 bases). This CDR3 is built from 15 residues. Germline CDR1 and CDR2: MGHRA and YSYEKL. Trimming took off 3 bases at V and 3 bases at J, with 11 bases between the two ends. This CDR3 reads CASSQTWGDTGELFF. The DNA for the CDR3 is TGCGCCAGCAGCCAGACTTGGGGGGACACCGGGGAGCTGTTTTTT.

The V and J genes are TRBV6-5 and TRBJ2-2; 8 bases line up with TRBD1. After removal of 0 bases from V and 8 bases from J, the junction contained 5 bases not matched to a gene. The CDR3 has 15 residues. CDR1 is MNHEY, CDR2 SVGAGI, per germline. The CDR3 DNA is TGTGCCAGCAGTTACTCGGTCCAGGGGGCAGGGGAGCTGTTTTTT. Translation gives CASSYSVQGAGELFF.

The chain uses TRBV6-1 and TRBJ1-5; D call uncertain. Trimming removed 3 bases at V and 1 base at J, with 10 bases between. The CDR3 is 15 amino acids. Per germline, CDR1 MNHNS and CDR2 SASEGT. The CDR3 region has the DNA TGTGCCAGCAGTGATTCACGGCGGAGCAATCAGCCCCAGCATTTT. Its protein product is CASSDSRRSNQPQHF.

The V call is TRBV2, the J call TRBJ1-5; D is perhaps TRBD1 (6 bases). The CDR3 consists of 15 residues. Germline values: CDR1 SNHLY, CDR2 FYNNEI. With 5 bases removed from V and 3 bases from J, the gap between germline ends came to 14 bases. The CDR3 coding sequence is TGTGCCAGCAGTTCAGGGGTAAGGAACAATCAGCCCCAGCATTTT. Translating it yields CASSSGVRNNQPQHF.

This clone occurred once. The J gene is TRBJ1-2, the V gene TRBV19; TRBD1 aligns across 9 bases. Germline V gives CDR1 LNHDA, CDR2 SQIVND (reference sequence). Losses at the gene ends were 8 bases for V and 4 bases for J; bases not matched to a gene: 8. The CDR3 length is 14 residues. This CDR3 is CASYQDRGGYGYTF. The CDR3 region has the DNA TGTGCCAGTTATCAAGACAGGGGGGGCTATGGCTACACCTTC.